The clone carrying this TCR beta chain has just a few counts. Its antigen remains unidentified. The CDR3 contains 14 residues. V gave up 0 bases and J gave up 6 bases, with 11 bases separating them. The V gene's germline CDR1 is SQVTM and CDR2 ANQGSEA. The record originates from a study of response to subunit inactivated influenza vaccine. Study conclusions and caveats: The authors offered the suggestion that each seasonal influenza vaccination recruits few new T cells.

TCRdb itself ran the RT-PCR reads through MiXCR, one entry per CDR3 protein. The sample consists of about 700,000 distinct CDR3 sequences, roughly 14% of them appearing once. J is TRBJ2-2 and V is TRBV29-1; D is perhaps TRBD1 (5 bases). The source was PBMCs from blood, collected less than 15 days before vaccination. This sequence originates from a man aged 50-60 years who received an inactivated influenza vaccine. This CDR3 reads CSVEESTVAGELFF. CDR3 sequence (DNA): TGCAGCGTTGAAGAGTCGACAGTTGCCGGGGAGCTGTTTTTT.